These 18 T cell receptor beta chains came from one sample sequenced in a study of technical replicates of blood from four donors. Produced via immunoSEQ multiplex PCR; TCRdb's table is partial and in-frame only. This repertoire shows 75,000 to 90,000 clones, more than 85% found once; its top ten account for about 0.37%. The sample consisted of T cells isolated from PBMCs. The receptors stem from a human donor in good health.

The genes are TRBV14 and TRBJ2-2; TRBD1 matches 7 bases. From germline, CDR1 is SGHDN and CDR2 FVKESK. V lost 5 bases to trimming and J lost 6 bases; unmatched junction nucleotides: 6. This CDR3 comprises 14 residues. The CDR3, as DNA: TGTGCCAGCAGCGATTATACAGGGGCCGGGGAGCTGTTTTTT. The encoded protein is CASSDYTGAGELFF.

This chain connects TRBV5-3 to TRBJ2-7; 7 nucleotides align to TRBD2. TRBV5-3 carries the ORF label, with uncertain function. V shed 6 bases, J shed 7 bases, and the junction held 16 bases outside the gene matches. CDR3 size: 15 residues. The CDR3 DNA is TGTGCCAGAACCGAACCGCCGGGACTAAGTAAAGAGCAGTACTTC. Residues: CARTEPPGLSKEQYF.

V is TRBV11-2 and J is TRBJ1-2; the D gene is possibly TRBD1 (6 bases). Germline values: CDR1 SGHAT, CDR2 FQNNGV. V was clipped by 0 bases and J by 2 bases, with 13 bases between them. The CDR3 runs 16 residues. The CDR3 region is CASSLDRAGANYGYTF. The CDR3 coding sequence is TGTGCCAGCAGCTTAGATAGGGCAGGGGCGAACTATGGCTACACCTTC.

V usage is TRBV29-1 and J usage is TRBJ2-7; D gene unclear. CDR1 and CDR2 (germline): SQVTM, ANQGSEA. The CDR3 sequence is 11 residues long. Trimming pared 7 bases from V and 4 bases from J, leaving 11 bases between. DNA of the CDR3: TGCAGCGCTGTGGAGAATTACGAGCAGTACTTC. This gives the protein CSAVENYEQYF.

Here the CDR3 reads CASSNTRYGYTF. The CDR3 DNA reads as TGTGCCAGCAGCAATACACGCTATGGCTACACCTTC. The chain uses TRBV5-6 and TRBJ1-2; no definite D call. The CDR3 extends over 12 amino acids. Germline V lookup: CDR1 SGHDT, CDR2 YYEEEE. With 4 bases removed from V and 4 bases from J, the gap between germline ends came to 8 bases. Combining the CDR3 with reference TRBV5-6 and TRBJ1-2 gives the whole variable domain DAGVTQSPTHLIKTRGQQVTLRCSPKSGHDTVSWYQQALGQGPQFIFQYYEEEERQRGNFPDRFSGHQFPNYSSELNVNALLLGDSALYLCASSNTRYGYTFGSGTRLTVV.

This clone was counted once. The chain has TRBV19 and TRBJ2-7; 9 nucleotides agree with TRBD1. CDR1 LNHDA and CDR2 SQIVND come from the germline V gene (reference sequence). V dropped 3 bases and J dropped 6; count of bases not matched to a gene: 9. The CDR3 has 15 residues. The CDR3 here is CASSMEGTGLGEQYF. The DNA for the CDR3 is TGTGCCAGTAGTATGGAAGGGACAGGGCTAGGCGAGCAGTACTTC.

The DNA of the CDR3 is TGTGCCAGTAGCTTCGGGACAGGGGGCTCCTACGAGCAGTACTTC. It is translated as CASSFGTGGSYEQYF. The V gene is TRBV19, the J gene TRBJ2-7, with 11 bases that match TRBD1. Per germline, CDR1 LNHDA and CDR2 SQIVND (reference sequence). The V segment lost 6 bases and the J segment 0 bases; nucleotides outside the gene matches: 4. The CDR3 length is 15 residues.

This clone was seen just once. This chain joins TRBV9 and TRBJ1-1; D unclear. The CDR3 is made up of 13 amino acids. The V and J ends lost 1 base and 1 base respectively, with 5 bases between them. CDR1 and CDR2 (germline): SGDLS, YYNGEE. Here the CDR3 reads CASSVIKNTEAFF. The DNA of the CDR3 is TGTGCCAGCAGCGTAATCAAGAACACTGAAGCTTTCTTT.

The J gene is TRBJ1-5, the V gene TRBV9; D gene ambiguous. Per the germline V gene, CDR1 is SGDLS and CDR2 is YYNGEE. The V gene lost 0 bases and the J gene lost 4 bases, with 8 bases spanning the gap. The CDR3 is 14 amino acids. CDR3 DNA sequence: TGTGCCAGCAGCGTAGAGGGCGGGAATCAGCCCCAGCATTTT. As protein: CASSVEGGNQPQHF.

J is TRBJ2-5 and V is TRBV5-6; D possibly corresponds to TRBD2 (5 bases). Matching the DNA end better, TRBJ2-7 makes the J call doubtful. The CDR3 totals 15 residues. Germline V lookup: CDR1 SGHDT, CDR2 YYEEEE. The chain's CDR3 is CASSLGDLARYEQYF. In DNA form, the CDR3 reads TGTGCCAGCAGCTTGGGGGATCTAGCTCGGTACGAGCAGTACTTC.

The chain combines TRBV28 with TRBJ1-2; D ambiguous. The CDR3 extends over 11 amino acids. Germline CDR1 is MDHEN and CDR2 is SYDVKM. V was trimmed by 6 bases and J by 2 bases, leaving 4 bases between them. As DNA, the CDR3 is TGTGCCAGCAGCCTAAACTATGGCTACACCTTC. Protein product: CASSLNYGYTF.

The V gene is TRBV4-3, the J gene TRBJ1-2, with D possibly TRBD1 on 5 matching bases. Germline CDR1 LGHNA, CDR2 YSLEER. There are 15 residues in the CDR3. Trimming took off 0 bases at V and 2 bases at J, with 10 bases between the two ends. The DNA for the CDR3 is TGCGCCAGCAGCCAAGATTCAGGGAACAACTATGGCTACACCTTC. Translating it yields CASSQDSGNNYGYTF.

CDR3 in DNA: TGTGCCAGCAGTTTAGGGCAGACCTACGAGCAGTACTTC. This encodes CASSLGQTYEQYF. The chain is built from TRBV28 and TRBJ2-7; the D is unclear. Germline lookup yields CDR1 MDHEN and CDR2 SYDVKM. The V end lost 2 bases, the J end lost 2 bases, and 7 bases lay between the germline ends. The CDR3 runs 13 residues.

In DNA, the CDR3 is TGTGCCAGCAGCTTCGCTTTAGCGGGAGGGAGCTACGAGCAGTACTTC. It yields the protein CASSFALAGGSYEQYF. The J gene is TRBJ2-7, the V gene TRBV27, with TRBD2 matching over 11 bases. V lost 6 bases to trimming and J lost 3 bases; unmatched junction nucleotides: 10. The length of the CDR3 is 16 residues. The germline CDR1 and CDR2 sequences are MNHEY and SMNVEV (reference sequence).

A single count supports this clone. The chain links TRBV27 to TRBJ2-6; TRBD2 is a possible D gene (6 bases). The V gene lost 2 bases and the J gene lost 4 bases, with 9 bases spanning the gap. CDR1 MNHEY and CDR2 SMNVEV come from the germline V gene (reference sequence). The CDR3 length is 15 residues. CDR3 loop: CASSLTGAGANVLTF. The CDR3 DNA sequence: TGTGCCAGCAGTTTAACGGGAGCAGGGGCCAACGTCCTGACTTTC.

V is TRBV6-1 and J is TRBJ1-5; TRBD1 matches at 10 bases. This CDR3 region has 14 residues. The V gene end was trimmed by 6 bases and the J gene end by 5 bases; junction bases not matched to a gene: 4. Germline-derived CDR1 and CDR2 are MNHNS and SASEGT. CDR3 in amino acids: CASRGQGEDQPQHF. The CDR3 nucleotides read TGTGCCAGCAGAGGACAGGGGGAAGATCAGCCCCAGCATTTT.

The V and J genes are TRBV9 and TRBJ1-1; TRBD1 matches at 7 bases. Trimming cost V 3 bases and J 0 bases; bases outside gene matches: 14. Germline V gives CDR1 SGDLS, CDR2 YYNGEE. CDR3 size: 18 residues. The CDR3 bases are TGTGCCAGCAGCGGCCGAGGGGGCGCTAACGGGATGAACACTGAAGCTTTCTTT. It yields the protein CASSGRGGANGMNTEAFF.

This sequence joins TRBV11-2 and TRBJ2-7; D is unresolved. The CDR3 totals 10 residues. CDR1 is SGHAT and CDR2 is FQNNGV in the germline V gene. V was trimmed by 5 bases and J by 3 bases, leaving 2 bases between them. The CDR3 spells CASSRYEQYF. The DNA of the CDR3 is TGTGCCAGCAGCCGCTACGAGCAGTACTTC.